The 22 T cell receptor beta chains below were found in one sample sequenced in a study of T cell responses to AZD1222 COVID-19 vaccine. Assay used: immunoSEQ multiplex PCR; TCRdb lists only in-frame clones, some missing. The sample lists around 200,000 clones, around nine tenths occurring once. Here the sequenced sample was peripheral blood, taken 28 days after the second AZD1222 dose. Every receptor here comes from an adult who received the AZD1222 COVID-19 vaccine.

This chain joins TRBV30 and TRBJ2-1; 7 bases map to TRBD1. The CDR3 has 15 residues. CDR1 and CDR2 from the germline V gene are GTSNPN and SVGIG (reference sequence). V shed 3 bases, J shed 6 bases, and the junction held 11 bases outside the gene matches. The CDR3 DNA follows: TGTGCCTGGAGCACAGGGGCCGACCTGGGCAATGAGCAGTTCTTC. It yields the protein CAWSTGADLGNEQFF.

V is TRBV5-8 and J is TRBJ1-6; TRBD1 matches 8 bases. The V gene's germline CDR1 is SGHTS and CDR2 YDEGEE. V lost 7 bases to trimming and J lost 5 bases; unmatched junction nucleotides: 14. The CDR3 is 17 residues long. CDR3 DNA sequence: TGTGCCAGCGTCTACCCAGGACAGGGCATCGATAATTCACCCCTCCACTTT. It yields the protein CASVYPGQGIDNSPLHF.

The chain has TRBV18 and TRBJ2-1; 7 bases are a match to TRBD1. Germline values: CDR1 KGHSH, CDR2 LQKENI. The CDR3 loop spans 13 amino acids. The V segment lost 3 bases and the J segment 6 bases; nucleotides outside the gene matches: 2. The CDR3 bases are TGTGCCAGCTCACCTCGACAGGGCAATGAGCAGTTCTTC. Protein: CASSPRQGNEQFF.

The rearrangement links TRBV6-5 to TRBJ2-1; D is uncertain. This CDR3 has 14 amino acids. CDR1 MNHEY and CDR2 SVGAGI come from the germline V gene. Trimming removed 2 bases at V and 0 bases at J, with 5 bases between. The CDR3 nucleotides read TGTGCCAGCAGTTACGGCGACTCCTACAATGAGCAGTTCTTC. Its translation is CASSYGDSYNEQFF.

The rearrangement uses TRBV7-6 and TRBJ2-2; TRBD1 aligns across 8 bases. This CDR3 has 15 amino acids. The J segment lost 0 bases and the V segment lost 8 bases, leaving 5 bases of the junction unmatched. Germline V gene data show CDR1 as SGHVS and CDR2 as FNYEAQ. CDR3 bases: TGTGCCAGCGCCGAGACAGGGGCGAACACCGGGGAGCTGTTTTTT. This encodes CASAETGANTGELFF.

The chain links TRBV7-3 to TRBJ2-1; D might be TRBD2 (5 bases). V was pared by 8 bases and J by 7 bases, with 18 bases between. Germline CDR1 is SGHTA and CDR2 is FQGTGA. The CDR3 has 14 residues. CDR3 amino acids: CASPRVALVNEQFF. In DNA, the CDR3 is TGTGCCAGCCCTAGGGTAGCGTTGGTAAATGAGCAGTTCTTC. Drawing the rest from reference TRBV7-3 and TRBJ2-1, the complete variable domain is GAGVSQTPSNKVTEKGKYVELRCDPISGHTALYWYRQSLGQGPEFLIYFQGTGAADDSGLPNDRFFAVRPEGSVSTLKIQRTERGDSAVYLCASPRVALVNEQFFGPGTRLTVL.

The chain uses TRBV27 and TRBJ2-3; 8 bases map to TRBD1. CDR1 is MNHEY, CDR2 SMNVEV, per germline (reference sequence). Trimming cost V 5 bases and J 1 base; bases outside gene matches: 8. The CDR3 spans 16 residues. CDR3 sequence (DNA): TGTGCCAGCAGTGCACAGGGGGTCCTGCGCACAGATACGCAGTATTTT. Translating it yields CASSAQGVLRTDTQYF.

This chain links TRBV9 with TRBJ2-7, with 9 bases aligning to TRBD2. V lost 4 bases, J lost 2 bases, and 7 bases stayed unmatched. CDR3 length: 15 amino acids. Germline V lookup: CDR1 SGDLS, CDR2 YYNGEE. CDR3 DNA sequence: TGTGCCAGCAGCACCGCTAGCGGGACGGCCTACGAGCAGTACTTC. This encodes CASSTASGTAYEQYF.

The chain combines TRBV29-1 with TRBJ2-5; D not certain. Trimming removed 7 bases from V and 1 base from J, with 10 bases in between. The CDR3 length is 12 residues. Looked up from germline, CDR1 is SQVTM and CDR2 is ANQGSEA. The CDR3 bases are TGCAGCGGGCTGGACGGCCAAGAGACCCAGTACTTC. It codes for CSGLDGQETQYF. The full variable domain, completed using reference TRBV29-1 and TRBJ2-5, is SAVISQKPSRDICQRGTSLTIQCQVDSQVTMMFWYRQQPGQSLTLIATANQGSEATYESGFVIDKFPISRPNLTFSTLTVSNMSPEDSSIYLCSGLDGQETQYFGPGTRLLVL.

The CDR3 nucleotides are TGCGCCAGCAGCCAAGATTCAGGGCCAGACACTGAAGCTTTCTTT. Protein product: CASSQDSGPDTEAFF. V is TRBV4-3 and J is TRBJ1-1; the D gene is possibly TRBD1 (5 bases). Germline values: CDR1 LGHNA, CDR2 YSLEER. V dropped 0 bases and J dropped 3 bases, with 11 bases sitting between them. The CDR3 covers 15 residues.

The chain combines TRBV4-2 with TRBJ2-4, with 7 bases matching TRBD2. Germline trimming cut 5 bases from V and 7 bases from J; bases unmatched to any gene: 14. The CDR3 has 16 amino acids. Germline lookup yields CDR1 LGHNA and CDR2 YNFKEQ. The CDR3 is CASSTGAGPERNIQYF. The CDR3 DNA follows: TGTGCCAGCAGCACTGGAGCGGGACCCGAGAGGAACATTCAGTACTTC.

Written as DNA, the CDR3 is TGTGCCAGCAGTTTAACAAGTATCGCGAACACCGGGGAGCTGTTTTTT. This codes for CASSLTSIANTGELFF. The chain carries TRBV6-5 and TRBJ2-2, with no clear D. The germline V gene encodes CDR1 MNHEY and CDR2 SVGAGI. The germline V and J ends were trimmed by 4 bases and 0 bases, with 12 bases remaining between them. The CDR3 contains 16 residues.

This chain connects TRBV28 to TRBJ1-4; D perhaps matches TRBD1 (5 bases). V lost 3 bases, J lost 4 bases, and 9 bases lay in between. The germline V gene has CDR1 MDHEN and CDR2 SYDVKM. This CDR3 has 14 amino acids. CDR3 sequence reads: CASSLGLNNEKLFF. The DNA for the CDR3 is TGTGCCAGCAGTTTGGGACTGAATAATGAAAAACTGTTTTTT.

The chain has TRBV24-1 and TRBJ2-7, with 10 positions matching TRBD2. The V gene end was trimmed by 12 bases and the J gene end by 1 base; junction bases not matched to a gene: 2. Germline values: CDR1 KGHDR, CDR2 SFDVKD. The CDR3 is made up of 12 amino acids. The CDR3 spells CASSGGSYEQYF. The CDR3 nucleotides are TGTGCCTCTAGCGGGGGTTCCTACGAGCAGTACTTC.

The chain employs TRBV12-3 or TRBV12-4 and TRBJ2-7, with D maybe TRBD1 (6 bases). The V end lost 5 bases, the J end lost 6 bases, and 11 bases lay between the germline ends. This CDR3 is 12 amino acids long. The CDR3 is CASSRTGPEQYF. The CDR3 region has the DNA TGTGCCAGCAGTCGTACAGGGCCCGAGCAGTACTTC.

This rearrangement joins TRBV28 to TRBJ1-2; tentatively, D is TRBD1 (5 bases). The CDR3 length is 14 residues. Looked up from germline, CDR1 is MDHEN and CDR2 is SYDVKM. The germline V and J ends were trimmed by 6 bases and 0 bases, with 11 bases remaining between them. The CDR3: CASRWGRANYGYTF. The CDR3, as DNA: TGTGCCAGCAGGTGGGGACGAGCTAACTATGGCTACACCTTC.

The chain recombines TRBV30 with TRBJ1-5; possible D gene TRBD1, 6 bases. Germline loops: CDR1 GTSNPN, CDR2 SVGIG (reference sequence). This CDR3 comprises 13 residues. Trimming removed 4 bases from V and 4 bases from J, with 11 bases in between. CDR3 sequence reads: CAWKGQLNQPQHF. The CDR3 coding sequence is TGTGCCTGGAAAGGACAGCTGAATCAGCCCCAGCATTTT.

V is TRBV30 and J is TRBJ2-3, with 15 bases that match TRBD2. The CDR3 is 20 residues long. CDR1 and CDR2 from the germline V gene are GTSNPN and SVGIG (reference sequence). V shed 2 bases and J 2 bases; nucleotides not matched to a gene: 14. The CDR3 nucleotides read TGTGCCTGGAGTCCCTTCGGACTAGCGGGAGGGAAGACGATCACAGATACGCAGTATTTT. Its protein is CAWSPFGLAGGKTITDTQYF.

The rearrangement uses TRBV9 and TRBJ2-2; TRBD2 matches at 7 bases. The CDR3 has 17 residues. J lost 4 bases, V lost 3 bases, and 12 bases had no gene match. CDR1 is SGDLS, CDR2 YYNGEE, per germline. The CDR3 loop is CASSAFGLGPGTGELFF. The CDR3 DNA follows: TGTGCCAGCAGCGCCTTCGGACTAGGCCCCGGCACCGGGGAGCTGTTTTTT.

V usage is TRBV27 and J usage is TRBJ1-1, with a weak D call TRBD1 (5 bases). Germline V gene data show CDR1 as MNHEY and CDR2 as SMNVEV (reference sequence). Trimming pared 4 bases from V and 3 bases from J, leaving 9 bases between. This CDR3 is built from 13 residues. The CDR3 DNA sequence: TGTGCCAGCAGTTGGATGGGGGACACTGAAGCTTTCTTT. Translation gives CASSWMGDTEAFF.

The chain uses TRBV9 and TRBJ2-4, with D perhaps matching TRBD1 (6 bases). CDR3 length: 16 residues. Germline V CDR1 and CDR2: SGDLS, YYNGEE. The ends were cut back, 3 bases at V and 13 bases at J, with 26 bases in the middle. Here the CDR3 reads CASSAQDGTFQYPQYF. Written as DNA, the CDR3 is TGTGCCAGCAGCGCCCAAGATGGGACATTTCAGTATCCCCAGTACTTC.

The chain carries TRBV6-5 and TRBJ1-6; D perhaps matches TRBD1 (6 bases). In germline, CDR1 is MNHEY, CDR2 SVGAGI. This CDR3 has 14 amino acids. V lost 5 bases to trimming and J lost 7 bases, with 12 bases between them. The CDR3 coding sequence is TGTGCCAGCAGTCCACAGGGTGGGAATTCACCCCTCCACTTT. Translated, it gives CASSPQGGNSPLHF.